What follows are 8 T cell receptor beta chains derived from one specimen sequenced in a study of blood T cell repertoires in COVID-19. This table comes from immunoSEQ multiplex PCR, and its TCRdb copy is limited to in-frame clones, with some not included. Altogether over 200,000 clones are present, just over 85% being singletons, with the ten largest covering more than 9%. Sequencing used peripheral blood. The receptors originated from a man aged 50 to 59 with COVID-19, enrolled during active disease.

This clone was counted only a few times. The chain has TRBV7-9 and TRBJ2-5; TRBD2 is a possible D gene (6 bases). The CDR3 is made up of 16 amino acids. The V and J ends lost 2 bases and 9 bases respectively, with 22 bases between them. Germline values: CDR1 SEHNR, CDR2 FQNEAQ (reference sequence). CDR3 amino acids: CASSLMVGGAQTAQYF. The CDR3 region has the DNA TGTGCCAGCAGCTTAATGGTCGGGGGTGCTCAAACGGCCCAGTACTTC.

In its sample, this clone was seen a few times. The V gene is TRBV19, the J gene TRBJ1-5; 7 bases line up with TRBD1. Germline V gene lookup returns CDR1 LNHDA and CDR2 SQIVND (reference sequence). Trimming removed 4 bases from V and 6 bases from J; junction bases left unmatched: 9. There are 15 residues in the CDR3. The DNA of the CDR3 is TGTGCCAGTAGTAGAAGGGGGCGGGATAGTCAGCCCCAGCATTTT. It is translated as CASSRRGRDSQPQHF.

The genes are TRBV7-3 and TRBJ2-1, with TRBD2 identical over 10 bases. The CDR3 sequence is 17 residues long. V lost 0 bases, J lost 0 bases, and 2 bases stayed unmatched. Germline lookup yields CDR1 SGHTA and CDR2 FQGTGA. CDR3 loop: CASSLTRTSGSYNEQFF. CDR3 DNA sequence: TGTGCCAGCAGCTTAACCCGGACTAGCGGCTCCTACAATGAGCAGTTCTTC.

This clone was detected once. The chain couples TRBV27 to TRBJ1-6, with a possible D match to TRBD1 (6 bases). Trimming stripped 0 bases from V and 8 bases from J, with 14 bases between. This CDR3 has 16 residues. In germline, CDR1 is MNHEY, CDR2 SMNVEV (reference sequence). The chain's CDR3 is CASSLSGTGSYSPLHF. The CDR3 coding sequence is TGTGCCAGCAGTTTATCGGGAACAGGGTCGTATTCACCCCTCCACTTT.

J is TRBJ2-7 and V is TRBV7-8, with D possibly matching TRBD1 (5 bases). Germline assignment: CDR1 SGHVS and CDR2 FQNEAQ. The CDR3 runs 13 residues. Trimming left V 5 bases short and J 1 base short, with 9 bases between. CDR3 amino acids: CASSLDRSYEQYF. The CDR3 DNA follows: TGTGCCAGCAGCCTCGACAGATCCTACGAGCAGTACTTC. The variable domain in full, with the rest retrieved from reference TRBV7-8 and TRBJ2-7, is GAGVSQSPRYKVAKRGQDVALRCDPISGHVSLFWYQQALGQGPEFLTYFQNEAQLDKSGLPSDRFFAERPEGSVSTLKIQRTQQEDSAVYLCASSLDRSYEQYFGPGTRLTVT.

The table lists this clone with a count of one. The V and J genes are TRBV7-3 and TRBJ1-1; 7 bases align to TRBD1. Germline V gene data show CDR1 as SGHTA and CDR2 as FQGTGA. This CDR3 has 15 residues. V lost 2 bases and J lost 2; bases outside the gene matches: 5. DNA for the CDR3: TGTGCCAGCAGCTTAGAAGGGACAGTTAACACTGAAGCTTTCTTT. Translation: CASSLEGTVNTEAFF.

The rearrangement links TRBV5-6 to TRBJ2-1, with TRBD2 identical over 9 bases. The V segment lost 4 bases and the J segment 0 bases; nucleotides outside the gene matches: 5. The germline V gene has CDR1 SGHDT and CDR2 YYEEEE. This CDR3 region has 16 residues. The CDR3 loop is CASSRWTSASYNEQFF. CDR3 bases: TGTGCCAGCAGCCGGTGGACTAGCGCCTCCTACAATGAGCAGTTCTTC.

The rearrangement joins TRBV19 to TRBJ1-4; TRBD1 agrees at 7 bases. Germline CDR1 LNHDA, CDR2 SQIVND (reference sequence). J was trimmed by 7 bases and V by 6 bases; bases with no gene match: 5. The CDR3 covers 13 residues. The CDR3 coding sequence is TGTGCCAGTAGCGACAGGGCGGGTGAAAAACTGTTTTTT. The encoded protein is CASSDRAGEKLFF.